This TCR beta chain originates from a study of cytomegalovirus exposure and HLA in healthy donors. Study at large: There were 70 million to 95 million unique TCRs (from HLA-typed donors) in an early data release. Study findings and constraints: HLA-A and HLA-B allele assignments for most subjects were reportedly predicted accurately using TCR beta sequences. Presence/absence results assume similar sequencing depth per donor, which may not hold.

The PCR used 60 Vbeta and 13 Jbeta primers. The assay was immunoSEQ multiplex PCR, and TCRdb's table has in-frame clones only and misses some. In the table there are over 80,000 clones, around 79% of which are singletons. With respect to this clone: What it recognizes is unknown.

V lost 4 bases to trimming and J lost 4 bases, with 13 bases between them. The CDR3 loop spans 14 amino acids. The germline V gene has CDR1 LGHNA and CDR2 YSLEER. This chain connects TRBV4-3 to TRBJ1-2, with D possibly matching TRBD1 (6 bases). The sample comprised PBMCs. The TCR comes from a woman in her 70s in good health and CMV-seropositive. CDR3 DNA: TGCGCCAGCAGCCCGCAAACAGGGCCCTATGGCTACACCTTC. This sequence encodes CASSPQTGPYGYTF.